These 15 T cell receptor beta chains originate from one sample sequenced in a study of T cells in Graves' hyperthyroidism and ophthalmopathy. Amplified regions were TCR beta CDR3 sequences from RNA transcripts. RT-PCR in the first round (using the HTBI primer set) targeted the TCR CDR3. A single record per CDR3 protein comes from TCRdb applying MiXCR to the multiplex PCR reads. This sample has about 480,000 distinct CDR3 sequences, with about 15% found just once. Sequences were obtained from blood. The receptors were gathered from a woman younger than 35 with Graves' hyperthyroidism.

This clonotype was seen more than once but under ten times. A far larger clone is off by one base, so a read error is likely. The chain couples TRBV27 to TRBJ2-1, with 10 bases that match TRBD2. The CDR3 has 15 residues. Germline values: CDR1 MNHEY, CDR2 SMNVEV (reference sequence). The CDR3 is CASRPGLAAYNEQLF. The CDR3 DNA reads TGTGCCAGCAGACCCGGACTAGCGGCATACAATGAGCAGCTCTTC.

This clonotype was observed at least ten times. This chain links TRBV4-1 with TRBJ2-5; tentatively, D is TRBD1 or TRBD2 (5 bases each). The CDR3 extends over 15 amino acids. Germline loops: CDR1 MGHRA, CDR2 YSYEKL. Trimming stripped 0 bases from V and 4 bases from J, with 12 bases between. CDR3 coding DNA: TGCGCCAGCAGCCAAGATCGAGGGGCGACAGAGACCCAGTACTTC. Its protein is CASSQDRGATETQYF.

Ten or more counts support this clonotype. The chain links TRBV28 to TRBJ2-3; 10 bases align to TRBD2. Germline CDR1 reads MDHEN; CDR2 reads SYDVKM. CDR3 length: 11 residues. The V and J ends lost 7 bases and 11 bases, in that order; junction bases with no gene match: 3. The CDR3 sequence is CASTSGRLQYF. The CDR3 region has the DNA TGTGCCAGCACTAGCGGGAGATTGCAGTATTTT.

In this sample, this clonotype turned up once. The rearrangement uses TRBV20-1 and TRBJ2-3, with 9 bases identical to TRBD1. J gave up 3 bases and V 4 bases, and 5 bases lay outside the gene matches. Germline V gene sequence: CDR1 DFQATT, CDR2 SNEGSKA (reference sequence). CDR3 size: 14 residues. In DNA form, the CDR3 reads TGCAGTGCTATCCCCGGGACAGGGACAGATACGCAGTATTTT. Amino acid sequence: CSAIPGTGTDTQYF.

This clonotype showed up many times. The chain uses TRBV14 and TRBJ1-2; 8 nucleotides line up with TRBD1. V was clipped by 4 bases and J by 8 bases; unmatched bases: 9. This CDR3 has 14 residues. In germline, CDR1 is SGHDN, CDR2 FVKESK. The CDR3 reads CASSPGGHSRGYTF. The CDR3 region has the DNA TGTGCCAGCAGCCCAGGGGGCCACAGCCGGGGCTACACCTTC.

This clonotype was picked up many times. The chain combines TRBV6-1 with TRBJ2-3, with TRBD1 identical over 12 bases. CDR1 MNHNS and CDR2 SASEGT come from the germline V gene. The CDR3 extends over 15 amino acids. The ends lost 6 bases at V and 4 bases at J; junction bases unmatched: 5. This CDR3 reads CASRPGQGAPDTQYF. In nucleotides, the CDR3 is TGTGCCAGCAGACCGGGACAGGGGGCCCCAGATACGCAGTATTTT.

This clonotype showed up many times. The V and J genes are TRBV5-1 and TRBJ1-1; D is ambiguous. The germline gives CDR1 SGHRS, CDR2 YFSETQ. Deletions cut 0 bases from V and 0 bases from J, with 9 bases between. CDR3 length equals 15 residues. CDR3 DNA: TGCGCCAGCAGCTTGGGCGGACGGCTGAACACTGAAGCTTTCTTT. This encodes CASSLGGRLNTEAFF.

This clonotype was counted many times. V and J are TRBV18 and TRBJ2-5, with D unresolved. The CDR3 contains 14 residues. CDR1 KGHSH and CDR2 LQKENI come from the germline V gene. V was shortened by 0 bases and J by 2 bases, with 7 bases between the two germline ends. CDR3 amino acids: CASSPPTLQETQYF. The DNA for the CDR3 is TGTGCCAGCTCACCACCGACCCTACAAGAGACCCAGTACTTC.

In this sample, this clonotype turned up many times. This chain joins TRBV19 and TRBJ2-2; possible D gene TRBD1, 6 bases. V lost 7 bases, J lost 1 base, and 10 bases lay in between. Germline loops: CDR1 LNHDA, CDR2 SQIVND (reference sequence). The CDR3 runs 14 residues. The CDR3 is CASIPRGNTGELFF. The CDR3 region has the DNA TGTGCCAGTATCCCCAGGGGGAACACCGGGGAGCTGTTTTTT.

Many counts were recorded for this clonotype. This chain links TRBV3-1 with TRBJ2-1, with 9 positions matching TRBD1. The junction had 12 bases not matched to a gene; V was cut back by 6 bases and J by 9 bases. The CDR3 extends over 15 amino acids. Looked up from germline, CDR1 is LGHDT and CDR2 is YNNKEL (reference sequence). The CDR3 sequence is CASSPAGTGITEQFF. In DNA, the CDR3 is TGTGCCAGCAGTCCCGCCGGGACAGGGATCACTGAGCAGTTCTTC.

The chain links TRBV11-2 to TRBJ2-3; D unresolved. V lost 0 bases to trimming and J lost 1 base, with 14 bases between them. The CDR3 spans 17 residues. From germline, CDR1 is SGHAT and CDR2 FQNNGV. This chain's CDR3 is CASSLDHPTWGTDTQYF. In DNA, the CDR3 is TGTGCCAGCAGCTTAGACCATCCTACTTGGGGCACAGATACGCAGTATTTT.

This clonotype showed up just a few times. Given a much more abundant clone one base away, this may be a read error. The chain is built from TRBV15 and TRBJ2-2; D is unresolved. In germline, CDR1 is LNHNV, CDR2 YYDKDF (reference sequence). The CDR3 has 14 residues. In DNA, the CDR3 is TGTGCCACCAGCGGCGTCCGGAACAGCGGGGAGCTGTTTTTT. It specifies CATSGVRNSGELFF. Combining the CDR3 with reference TRBV15 and TRBJ2-2 gives the whole variable domain DAMVIQNPRYQVTQFGKPVTLSCSQTLNHNVMYWYQQKSSQAPKLLFHYYDKDFNNEADTPDNFQSRRPNTSFCFLDIRSPGLGDTAMYLCATSGVRNSGELFFGEGSRLTVL.

The chain couples TRBV11-2 to TRBJ2-1, with 9 bases lining up with TRBD1. CDR3 length equals 15 residues. V shed 4 bases, J shed 3 bases, and the junction held 4 bases outside the gene matches. Germline lookup yields CDR1 SGHAT and CDR2 FQNNGV. The CDR3 reads CASSSGQGHYNEQFF. The CDR3 nucleotides are TGTGCCAGCAGCTCCGGACAGGGGCACTACAATGAGCAGTTCTTC. Full variable domain (rest looked up from reference TRBV11-2 and TRBJ2-1): EAGVAQSPRYKIIEKRQSVAFWCNPISGHATLYWYQQILGQGPKLLIQFQNNGVVDDSQLPKDRFSAERLKGVDSTLKIQPAKLEDSAVYLCASSSGQGHYNEQFFGPGTRLTVL.

The chain employs TRBV7-2 and TRBJ1-1; the D gene is possibly TRBD1 (6 bases). V lost 5 bases and J 7 bases, leaving 14 bases between the germline ends. Germline loops: CDR1 SGHTA, CDR2 FQGNSA. The CDR3 totals 13 residues. DNA for the CDR3: TGTGCCAGCAGCCTAACAGGGAATAGTGAAGCTTTCTTT. Protein product: CASSLTGNSEAFF.

This clonotype was counted a few times. The V call is TRBV19, the J call TRBJ1-2, with D possibly matching TRBD1 (5 bases). Germline V gene sequence: CDR1 LNHDA, CDR2 SQIVND (reference sequence). The CDR3 contains 14 residues. Trimming cost V 3 bases and J 6 bases, with 14 bases left between them. The CDR3 reads CASSIFGAQDGYTF. The CDR3 coding sequence is TGTGCCAGTAGTATCTTTGGGGCGCAGGATGGCTACACCTTC.